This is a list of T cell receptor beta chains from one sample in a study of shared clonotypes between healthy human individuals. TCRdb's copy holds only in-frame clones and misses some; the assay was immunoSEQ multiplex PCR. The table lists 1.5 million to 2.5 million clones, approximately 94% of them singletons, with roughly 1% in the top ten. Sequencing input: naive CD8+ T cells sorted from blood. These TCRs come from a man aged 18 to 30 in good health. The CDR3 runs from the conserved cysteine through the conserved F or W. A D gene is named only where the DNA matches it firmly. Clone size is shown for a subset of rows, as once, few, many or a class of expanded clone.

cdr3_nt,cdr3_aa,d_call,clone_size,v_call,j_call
TGTGCCAGCAGTGAAGCTTGGTTAGCGGGAGGGCCGGGAGAGACCCAGTACTTC,CASSEAWLAGGPGETQYF,TRBD2,.,TRBV2,TRBJ2-5
TGTGCCAGCAGCGTAGACCAGGAGGGGACTAATGAAAAACTGTTTTTT,CASSVDQEGTNEKLFF,.,.,TRBV9,TRBJ1-4
TGTGCCTGGAGTGTTGGGGGGCGGACTGAAGCTTTCTTT,CAWSVGGRTEAFF,.,.,TRBV30,TRBJ1-1
TGTGCCAGCAGCGCCGGCGAGGAAAAATTCTCCTACGAGCAGTACTTC,CASSAGEEKFSYEQYF,.,once,TRBV2,TRBJ2-7
TGTGCCAGCAGCGTGGAAGGACAGGGCCCAGATACGCAGTATTTT,CASSVEGQGPDTQYF,TRBD1,once,TRBV9,TRBJ2-3
TGTGCCAGTAGCGGGGGGCCCCCCACCTACGAGCAGTACTTC,CASSGGPPTYEQYF,TRBD2,.,TRBV30,TRBJ2-7
TGTGCCATCAGCCCCGTTGGGGGGCAAGAGACCCAGTACTTC,CAISPVGGQETQYF,.,.,TRBV10-3,TRBJ2-5
TGTGCCAGCAGCACTACCGGAAGCGAGCAGTACTTC,CASSTTGSEQYF,.,.,TRBV6-5,TRBJ2-7
TGTGCCAGCAGCTTAGCGGGGACAGGGTGGTACGAGCAGTACTTC,CASSLAGTGWYEQYF,TRBD1,.,TRBV11-2,TRBJ2-7
TGTGCCAGCAGCCCACCCGACCCCGGGACAGGGGATGGCTACACCTTC,CASSPPDPGTGDGYTF,TRBD1,once,TRBV13,TRBJ1-2
TGTGCCAGCAGCGAAAGTAGTGAGCAGTTCTTC,CASSESSEQFF,.,.,TRBV9,TRBJ2-1
TGTGCCAGTAGTTTCGGGCGGACCTACGAGCAGTACTTC,CASSFGRTYEQYF,.,.,TRBV19,TRBJ2-7
TGTGCCAGCAGTCCCGAGACTAGCTACTCTTACGAGCAGTACTTC,CASSPETSYSYEQYF,TRBD2,.,TRBV27,TRBJ2-7
TGTGCCTCCCGCAGCAAAACCTTTTATGGGCAGTACTTC,CASRSKTFYGQYF,.,.,TRBV30,TRBJ2-7
TGTGCCAGCAGCCAAGTTGCCGAAAACAATGAGCAGTTCTTC,CASSQVAENNEQFF,.,once,TRBV4-2,TRBJ2-1
TGTGCCAGCAGTTACTCGGGTTGGGAAGGCGATGAAAAACTGTTTTTT,CASSYSGWEGDEKLFF,.,.,TRBV6-5,TRBJ1-4
TGTGCCAGTGGGAGGGGGACAGCAAACTACGAGCAGTACTTC,CASGRGTANYEQYF,.,.,TRBV13,TRBJ2-7
TGTGCCAGCAGTTACCGGACAGGGGGTAACAACGAGCAGTACTTC,CASSYRTGGNNEQYF,TRBD1,.,TRBV6-5,TRBJ2-7
TGTGCCAGCAGTCCGACAGGGACAGGGGACGAGCAGTACTTC,CASSPTGTGDEQYF,TRBD1,.,TRBV27,TRBJ2-7
TGTGCCAGCAGCGTGGACACGGGCCCCGCCTATGGCTACACCTTC,CASSVDTGPAYGYTF,.,once,TRBV9,TRBJ1-2
TGCGCCAGCAGCTACAGCCCAGCCGGCGAGCAGCACTTC,CASSYSPAGEQHF,.,.,TRBV4-1,TRBJ2-7
TGTGCCAGCAGTGAAGGCGGTGCCTACAATGAGCAGTTCTTC,CASSEGGAYNEQFF,.,.,TRBV6-1,TRBJ2-1
TGTGCCAGTAGTTCAAACAGTAACACTGAAGCTTTCTTT,CASSSNSNTEAFF,.,.,TRBV19,TRBJ1-1
TGTGCCAGCAGTTTAGGGGTAGTACGGTTCGATGAGCAGTTCTTC,CASSLGVVRFDEQFF,.,.,TRBV27,TRBJ2-1
TGCGCCAGCAGCCAAGATGGGCCTAGCGGGAGTTGGGCGGATACGCAGTATTTT,CASSQDGPSGSWADTQYF,TRBD2,.,TRBV4-3,TRBJ2-3
TGTGCCAGCAGCTTAGTGGCGGGAGTCGATTGGGAGACCCAGTACTTC,CASSLVAGVDWETQYF,TRBD2,.,TRBV7-9,TRBJ2-5
TGTGCCAGCAGCTGGGACAGGAATTCCTACGAGCAGTACTTC,CASSWDRNSYEQYF,TRBD1,.,TRBV14,TRBJ2-7
TGCGCCAGCAGCCAAATGGGCTTTTCTACCGGGGAGCTGTTTTTT,CASSQMGFSTGELFF,.,.,TRBV4-3,TRBJ2-2
TGTGCCAGCAGTTTACTAGCGGGGAGCACAGATACGCAGTATTTT,CASSLLAGSTDTQYF,TRBD2,.,TRBV28,TRBJ2-3
TGTGCCAGCAGCGTAGACAGTTATGCCTGGGAGCAGTACTTC,CASSVDSYAWEQYF,.,.,TRBV9,TRBJ2-7
TGTGCCAGCAGCTTTTCCGACAGGAAGTCCTACGAGCAGTACTTC,CASSFSDRKSYEQYF,.,.,TRBV7-2,TRBJ2-7
TGCGCCAGCAGCCCCGGATTGCCCTACGAGCAGTACTTC,CASSPGLPYEQYF,.,few,TRBV4-1,TRBJ2-7
TGTGCCAGCAGCTTGGAAGCATATCCCCTCCACTTT,CASSLEAYPLHF,.,.,TRBV5-6,TRBJ1-6
TGCGCCAGCAGCCAAGTTTTTGCGGGAACCTACGAGCAGTACTTC,CASSQVFAGTYEQYF,.,.,TRBV4-1,TRBJ2-7
TGCAGCGTTGACAGTTACACTGAAGCTTTCTTT,CSVDSYTEAFF,.,.,TRBV29-1,TRBJ1-1
TGTGCTAGCAGCTTAGAGGGACTAGGGAACAATGAGCAGTTCTTC,CASSLEGLGNNEQFF,TRBD2,.,TRBV7-7,TRBJ2-1